Listed below are T cell receptor beta chains from one sample, sequenced in a study of human T cells and chemical hapten exposure. TCRdb reanalysed the RACE reads using MiXCR and keeps one entry per CDR3 protein. The repertoire holds 65,000 to 85,000 distinct CDR3 sequences, with about an eighth as singletons. The sequencing here drew on whole blood, taken in connection with sensitization to the hapten diphenylcyclopropenone (DPC). These receptors were obtained from a woman aged 55-69 years with alopecia areata. Some clones in this sample may be carry-over from other donors' samples. CDR3s include the opening cysteine and the closing phenylalanine or tryptophan. Fields, in order: D gene, J gene, clone size, V gene, CDR3 DNA, CDR3 protein. D genes are given only for firm matches. Some rows have no size entry. The others give once, few or many, or a class for an expanded clone.

d_gene: NA
j_gene: TRBJ2-7
abundance: NA
v_gene: TRBV10-3
CDR3nt: TGTGCCATCAGTGAGTCACCAGCGGGTCCCTACGAGCAGTACTTC
CDR3aa: CAISESPAGPYEQYF

d_gene: TRBD2
j_gene: TRBJ2-3
abundance: once
v_gene: TRBV9
CDR3nt: TGTGCCAGCAGCACGAGACTAGCGGGGGGCCCCCAGATGTATTTT
CDR3aa: CASSTRLAGGPQMYF

d_gene: TRBD1
j_gene: TRBJ1-1
abundance: many
v_gene: TRBV12-3/TRBV12-4
CDR3nt: TGTGCCAGCAGGGGACAGATGTTTGAAGCTTTCTTT
CDR3aa: CASRGQMFEAFF

d_gene: NA
j_gene: TRBJ2-5
abundance: NA
v_gene: TRBV29-1
CDR3nt: TGCAGCGTTGTGGGCGGAGAGACCCAGTACTTC
CDR3aa: CSVVGGETQYF

d_gene: NA
j_gene: TRBJ1-1
abundance: few
v_gene: TRBV3-1
CDR3nt: TGTGCCAGCAGCCCACGGTTTAACACTGAAGCTTTCTTT
CDR3aa: CASSPRFNTEAFF

d_gene: TRBD2
j_gene: TRBJ2-3
abundance: many
v_gene: TRBV7-2
CDR3nt: TGTGCCAGCCGGACCCGAGCGGGGGGCGCAGATACGCAGTATTTT
CDR3aa: CASRTRAGGADTQYF

d_gene: NA
j_gene: TRBJ1-1
abundance: NA
v_gene: TRBV12-3/TRBV12-4
CDR3nt: TGTGCCAGCAGTTTCCCGTTGAACACTGAAGCTTTCTTT
CDR3aa: CASSFPLNTEAFF

d_gene: NA
j_gene: TRBJ2-3
abundance: NA
v_gene: TRBV12-3/TRBV12-4
CDR3nt: TGTGCCAGCAGTTTTTCCCGGGAGAGCACAGATACGCAGTATTTT
CDR3aa: CASSFSRESTDTQYF

d_gene: NA
j_gene: TRBJ2-7
abundance: few
v_gene: TRBV18
CDR3nt: TGTGCCAGCCGACTCCGGGACACAGCCTACGAGCAGTACTTC
CDR3aa: CASRLRDTAYEQYF

d_gene: NA
j_gene: TRBJ1-6
abundance: few
v_gene: TRBV27
CDR3nt: TGTGCCAGCTCCCCTCGGGGTAATTCACCCCTCCACTTT
CDR3aa: CASSPRGNSPLHF

d_gene: TRBD1
j_gene: TRBJ1-1
abundance: few
v_gene: TRBV6-5
CDR3nt: TGTGCCAGCAGTTACGATCAGGGGGGCACTGAAGCTTTCTTT
CDR3aa: CASSYDQGGTEAFF

d_gene: TRBD2
j_gene: TRBJ2-7
abundance: many
v_gene: TRBV2
CDR3nt: TGTGCCAGCAGGTCCCTGCGGGGGTTATCCTACGAGCAGTACTTC
CDR3aa: CASRSLRGLSYEQYF

d_gene: TRBD1
j_gene: TRBJ2-5
abundance: few
v_gene: TRBV6-1
CDR3nt: TGTGCCAGCAGTGAATTAGAGACAGGGTACGAGACCCAGTACTTC
CDR3aa: CASSELETGYETQYF

d_gene: NA
j_gene: TRBJ2-2
abundance: few
v_gene: TRBV21-1
CDR3nt: TGTGCCAGCAGACAAGGGCGAACGAACACCGGGGAGCTGTTTTTT
CDR3aa: CASRQGRTNTGELFF

d_gene: NA
j_gene: TRBJ2-7
abundance: many
v_gene: TRBV7-2
CDR3nt: TGTGCCAGCAGCTCCCCGAGCGAGCAGTACTTC
CDR3aa: CASSSPSEQYF

d_gene: NA
j_gene: TRBJ2-3
abundance: NA
v_gene: TRBV29-1
CDR3nt: TGCAGCGCTGCCCGCTACGAACAGTATTTT
CDR3aa: CSAARYEQYF

d_gene: NA
j_gene: TRBJ2-3
abundance: many
v_gene: TRBV11-2
CDR3nt: TGTGCCAGCAGCTTATTTCAGGGTTCCACAGATACGCAGTATTTT
CDR3aa: CASSLFQGSTDTQYF

d_gene: NA
j_gene: TRBJ2-1
abundance: NA
v_gene: TRBV29-1
CDR3nt: TGCAGCGCCGTCGCTACTAGCTACAATGAGCAGTTCTTC
CDR3aa: CSAVATSYNEQFF

d_gene: NA
j_gene: TRBJ2-1
abundance: NA
v_gene: TRBV5-1
CDR3nt: TGCGCCAGCAGCAGCCCGGGGCGGTTCTTC
CDR3aa: CASSSPGRFF

d_gene: NA
j_gene: TRBJ1-2
abundance: NA
v_gene: TRBV3-1
CDR3nt: TGTGCCAGCAGCCAAGATACGGGCGGCTACACCTTC
CDR3aa: CASSQDTGGYTF

d_gene: TRBD1
j_gene: TRBJ1-2
abundance: NA
v_gene: TRBV12-3/TRBV12-4
CDR3nt: TGTGCCAGCAGTCCCGGGACAGGGCATGGCTACACCTTC
CDR3aa: CASSPGTGHGYTF

d_gene: NA
j_gene: TRBJ1-4
abundance: many
v_gene: TRBV18
CDR3nt: TGTGCCAGCTCACCCGGGACGGGAGCGAATGAAAAACTGTTTTTT
CDR3aa: CASSPGTGANEKLFF

d_gene: NA
j_gene: TRBJ1-1
abundance: NA
v_gene: TRBV20-1
CDR3nt: TGCAGTGCTAGTTCCGGGTACAATAGCTTGACAGGGAACACTGAAGCTTTCTTT
CDR3aa: CSASSGYNSLTGNTEAFF

d_gene: TRBD2
j_gene: TRBJ2-3
abundance: NA
v_gene: TRBV7-9
CDR3nt: TGTGCCAGCACCCCGGTACCCGGTAGGGAGCGGGGGAGCACAGATACGCAGTATTTT
CDR3aa: CASTPVPGRERGSTDTQYF

d_gene: TRBD1
j_gene: TRBJ1-2
abundance: NA
v_gene: TRBV6-5
CDR3nt: TGTGCCAGCAGCTTCGACAGGGGGAACTATGGCTACACCTTC
CDR3aa: CASSFDRGNYGYTF

d_gene: TRBD2
j_gene: TRBJ2-3
abundance: NA
v_gene: TRBV3-1
CDR3nt: TGTGCCAGCAGCCAACGCAGCGGGGGGTCCACAGATACGCAGTATTTT
CDR3aa: CASSQRSGGSTDTQYF

d_gene: NA
j_gene: TRBJ1-3
abundance: few
v_gene: TRBV27
CDR3nt: TGTGCCAGCAAATTTGCCTCTGGAAACACCATATATTTT
CDR3aa: CASKFASGNTIYF

d_gene: NA
j_gene: TRBJ1-5
abundance: NA
v_gene: TRBV2
CDR3nt: TGTGCCAGCAGTGAAGACAGGGCTAAAAGCAATCAGCCCCAGCATTTT
CDR3aa: CASSEDRAKSNQPQHF

d_gene: NA
j_gene: TRBJ1-2
abundance: few
v_gene: TRBV18
CDR3nt: TGTGCCAGCTCACAGGGCTCCAGGGATCACTATGGCTACACCTTC
CDR3aa: CASSQGSRDHYGYTF

d_gene: NA
j_gene: TRBJ2-3
abundance: few
v_gene: TRBV11-1
CDR3nt: TGTGCCAGCAGCTTTACCGAGGGAAGCACAGATACGCAGTATTTT
CDR3aa: CASSFTEGSTDTQYF

d_gene: TRBD2
j_gene: TRBJ2-1
abundance: few
v_gene: TRBV5-1
CDR3nt: TGCGCCAGCAGCTTGAGGGCGGGGGGGCCGAGCTCCTACAATGAGCAGTTCTTC
CDR3aa: CASSLRAGGPSSYNEQFF

d_gene: NA
j_gene: TRBJ1-6
abundance: few
v_gene: TRBV5-1
CDR3nt: TGCGCCAGCAGCTTAGGGGTTGGGAGCAGTGGCGATAATTCACCCCTCCACTTT
CDR3aa: CASSLGVGSSGDNSPLHF

d_gene: NA
j_gene: TRBJ1-3
abundance: NA
v_gene: TRBV5-1
CDR3nt: TGCGCCAGCAGCTTGGAGGTGTCCGGAAACACCATATATTTT
CDR3aa: CASSLEVSGNTIYF

d_gene: NA
j_gene: TRBJ2-7
abundance: many
v_gene: TRBV29-1
CDR3nt: TGCAGCGTGATTAGAGGGAGCGAGCAGTACTTC
CDR3aa: CSVIRGSEQYF

d_gene: TRBD1
j_gene: TRBJ1-5
abundance: few
v_gene: TRBV4-1
CDR3nt: TGCGCCAGCAGCCAAGTACGGACAGGGGATCAGCCCCAGCATTTT
CDR3aa: CASSQVRTGDQPQHF

d_gene: NA
j_gene: TRBJ2-1
abundance: NA
v_gene: TRBV19
CDR3nt: TGTGCCAGTACCCCGACTCCCTACAATGAGCAGTTCTTC
CDR3aa: CASTPTPYNEQFF

d_gene: TRBD1
j_gene: TRBJ2-7
abundance: NA
v_gene: TRBV7-6
CDR3nt: TGTGCCAGCAGCTTAGTTGGGACAGGGGTGCAAGAGCAGTACTTC
CDR3aa: CASSLVGTGVQEQYF

d_gene: NA
j_gene: TRBJ2-1
abundance: many
v_gene: TRBV4-1
CDR3nt: TGCGCCAGCAGCCAAGGACAGGAATCCTACTACAATGAGCAGTTCTTC
CDR3aa: CASSQGQESYYNEQFF

d_gene: NA
j_gene: TRBJ2-2
abundance: many
v_gene: TRBV7-9
CDR3nt: TGTGCCAGCAGCTTACTCGCGGAACCCACCGGGGAGCTGTTTTTT
CDR3aa: CASSLLAEPTGELFF

d_gene: NA
j_gene: TRBJ1-1
abundance: NA
v_gene: TRBV30
CDR3nt: TGTGCCTGGCAACAGGAGAGCACTGAAGCTTTCTTT
CDR3aa: CAWQQESTEAFF

d_gene: NA
j_gene: TRBJ2-3
abundance: many
v_gene: TRBV7-6
CDR3nt: TGTGCCAGCAGCTATGGGACGGGGGATACGCAGTATTTT
CDR3aa: CASSYGTGDTQYF

d_gene: NA
j_gene: TRBJ2-5
abundance: many
v_gene: TRBV11-2
CDR3nt: TGTGCCAGCAGCTCAGAAGAGACCCAGTACTTC
CDR3aa: CASSSEETQYF

d_gene: NA
j_gene: TRBJ2-3
abundance: NA
v_gene: TRBV9
CDR3nt: TGTGCCAGCAGCTTAGAACCGGGAGATACGCAGTATTTT
CDR3aa: CASSLEPGDTQYF

d_gene: NA
j_gene: TRBJ1-6
abundance: many
v_gene: TRBV14
CDR3nt: TGTGCCAGCAGCCAATGGGGGCCTAATTCACCCCTCCACTTT
CDR3aa: CASSQWGPNSPLHF

d_gene: NA
j_gene: TRBJ1-2
abundance: NA
v_gene: TRBV20-1
CDR3nt: TGCAGTGCTAGACAGAGCGCTAACTATGGCTACACCTTC
CDR3aa: CSARQSANYGYTF

d_gene: NA
j_gene: TRBJ2-7
abundance: NA
v_gene: TRBV29-1
CDR3nt: TGCAGCGTTGAACTACAGGGTAGTTCCTACGAGCAGTACTTC
CDR3aa: CSVELQGSSYEQYF

d_gene: NA
j_gene: TRBJ2-1
abundance: NA
v_gene: TRBV3-1
CDR3nt: TGTGCCAGCAGCCAAGATTATCGTGCCAGGTCCTACAATGAGCAGTTCTTC
CDR3aa: CASSQDYRARSYNEQFF

d_gene: NA
j_gene: TRBJ2-3
abundance: NA
v_gene: TRBV7-6
CDR3nt: TGTGCCAGCAGCGCAGGGGCGGATACGCAGTATTTT
CDR3aa: CASSAGADTQYF

d_gene: NA
j_gene: TRBJ2-7
abundance: many
v_gene: TRBV7-2
CDR3nt: TGTGCCAGCAGCCCACCGTTCGGGGGTTCGTACGAGCAGTACTTC
CDR3aa: CASSPPFGGSYEQYF

d_gene: TRBD1
j_gene: TRBJ1-1
abundance: NA
v_gene: TRBV10-3
CDR3nt: TGTGCCATCAGTAGTACGACAGGGGGAAGAACTGAAGCTTTCTTT
CDR3aa: CAISSTTGGRTEAFF

d_gene: TRBD2
j_gene: TRBJ2-1
abundance: few
v_gene: TRBV7-2
CDR3nt: TGTGCCAGCAGCCGATTGTTGGGACTAGGGGGGTCCGATGAGCAGTTCTTC
CDR3aa: CASSRLLGLGGSDEQFF

d_gene: NA
j_gene: TRBJ1-3
abundance: many
v_gene: TRBV29-1
CDR3nt: TGCAGCGTTGGGACCGGATCTGGAAACACCATATATTTT
CDR3aa: CSVGTGSGNTIYF

d_gene: NA
j_gene: TRBJ2-3
abundance: NA
v_gene: TRBV3-1
CDR3nt: TGTGCCAGCAGCCAAGCAGCCGGCCACACAGATACGCAGTATTTT
CDR3aa: CASSQAAGHTDTQYF

d_gene: NA
j_gene: TRBJ2-2
abundance: few
v_gene: TRBV9
CDR3nt: TGTGCCAGCAGCGTAGGTGGGGCGAACACCGGGGAGCTGTTTTTT
CDR3aa: CASSVGGANTGELFF

d_gene: NA
j_gene: TRBJ1-1
abundance: NA
v_gene: TRBV9
CDR3nt: TGTGCCAGCAGCGTAAGGCAGTCTGGAGGTGAAGCTTTCTTT
CDR3aa: CASSVRQSGGEAFF

d_gene: NA
j_gene: TRBJ1-2
abundance: many
v_gene: TRBV7-2
CDR3nt: TGTGCCAGCAGTCGGAACTATGGCTACACCTTC
CDR3aa: CASSRNYGYTF

d_gene: NA
j_gene: TRBJ1-2
abundance: many
v_gene: TRBV19
CDR3nt: TGTGCCAGTAGCTCACCCTACAGGGTTTTTTACGGCTACACCTTC
CDR3aa: CASSSPYRVFYGYTF

d_gene: NA
j_gene: TRBJ1-1
abundance: few
v_gene: TRBV29-1
CDR3nt: TGCAGCGTTGAAAGGGCGACTGAAGCTTTCTTT
CDR3aa: CSVERATEAFF

d_gene: NA
j_gene: TRBJ2-5
abundance: few
v_gene: TRBV29-1
CDR3nt: TGCAGCGTTTTCGGGTCGGCGGGAGAGACCCAGTACTTC
CDR3aa: CSVFGSAGETQYF